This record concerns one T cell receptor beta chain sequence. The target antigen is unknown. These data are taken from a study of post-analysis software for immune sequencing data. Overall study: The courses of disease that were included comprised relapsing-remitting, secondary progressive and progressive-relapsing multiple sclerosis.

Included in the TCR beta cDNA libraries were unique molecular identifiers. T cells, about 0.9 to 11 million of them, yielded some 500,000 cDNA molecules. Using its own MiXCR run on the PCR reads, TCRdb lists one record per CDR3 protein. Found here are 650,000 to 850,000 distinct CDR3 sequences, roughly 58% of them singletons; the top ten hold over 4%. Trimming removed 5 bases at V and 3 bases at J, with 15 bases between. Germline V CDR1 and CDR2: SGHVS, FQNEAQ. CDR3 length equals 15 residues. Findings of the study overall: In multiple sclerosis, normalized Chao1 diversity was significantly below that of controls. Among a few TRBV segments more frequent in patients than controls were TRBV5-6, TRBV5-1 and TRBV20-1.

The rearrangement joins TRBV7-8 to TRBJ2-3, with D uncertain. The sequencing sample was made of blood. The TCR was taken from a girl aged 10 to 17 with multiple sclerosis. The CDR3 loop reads CASSPTHPNTDTQYF. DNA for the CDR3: TGTGCCAGCAGCCCGACTCATCCCAATACAGATACGCAGTATTTT.